The 10 T cell receptor beta chains listed next were all sequenced from one sample in a study of OX40 agonist ivuxolimab in advanced cancers. Sequencing used immunoSEQ multiplex PCR; TCRdb keeps in-frame clones, though not all of them. The sample lists around 83,000 clones, roughly 91% seen once, with 2.3% in the top ten. The specimen was CD4+ or CD8+ T cells sorted from blood, collected in a trial of the OX40 agonist ivuxolimab. These receptors were obtained from an adult with an advanced solid tumor such as melanoma, head and neck, liver or kidney cancer.

The genes are TRBV28 and TRBJ2-5; TRBD2 matches at 9 bases. With 2 bases clipped from V and 4 bases from J, the junction kept 5 bases outside the gene matches. CDR1 and CDR2 from the germline V gene are MDHEN and SYDVKM. This CDR3 comprises 15 residues. CDR3: CASSLLAGGRETQYF. CDR3 DNA: TGTGCCAGCAGTTTACTGGCGGGAGGGCGAGAGACCCAGTACTTC.

The chain employs TRBV30 and TRBJ2-1; no clear D gene. CDR3 size: 13 residues. Germline assignment: CDR1 GTSNPN and CDR2 SVGIG (reference sequence). With 3 bases removed from V and 8 bases from J, the gap between germline ends came to 14 bases. The CDR3 sequence: CAWRGLKEHEQFF. In DNA form, the CDR3 reads TGTGCCTGGAGGGGCCTAAAGGAGCATGAGCAGTTCTTC.

The gene calls are TRBV4-1 and TRBJ2-1; weak D call: TRBD2 (5 bases). Germline CDR1 and CDR2: MGHRA and YSYEKL. The CDR3 loop spans 16 amino acids. The V gene lost 0 bases and the J gene lost 0 bases, with 9 bases spanning the gap. Written as DNA, the CDR3 is TGCGCCAGCAGCCAAGATACGAGCGGCTCCTACAATGAGCAGTTCTTC. The encoded protein is CASSQDTSGSYNEQFF.

The rearrangement joins TRBV5-4 to TRBJ2-3, with 9 bases identical to TRBD2. J gave up 3 bases and V 4 bases, and 3 bases lay outside the gene matches. Germline-derived CDR1 and CDR2 are SGHNT and YYREEE (reference sequence). CDR3 length: 14 amino acids. In DNA form, the CDR3 reads TGTGCCAGCAGCCTTAGCGGGAGAACAGATACGCAGTATTTT. Residues: CASSLSGRTDTQYF.

The chain combines TRBV6-5 with TRBJ1-2, with D unresolved. V lost 6 bases, J lost 3 bases, and 5 bases lay in between. Germline V gives CDR1 MNHEY, CDR2 SVGAGI. The CDR3 is 11 amino acids. The CDR3 sequence is CASRTDYGYTF. DNA of the CDR3: TGTGCCAGCAGGACGGACTATGGCTACACCTTC.

The rearrangement joins TRBV30 to TRBJ1-2, with D possibly TRBD1 on 6 matching bases. This CDR3 is built from 13 residues. Germline V lookup: CDR1 GTSNPN, CDR2 SVGIG (reference sequence). V lost 1 base to trimming and J lost 4 bases, with 10 bases between them. The CDR3 sequence: CAWSEQGPYGYTF. For the CDR3, the DNA is TGTGCCTGGAGTGAACAGGGCCCCTATGGCTACACCTTC.

The rearrangement uses TRBV18 and TRBJ2-3; TRBD2 matches at 10 bases. This CDR3 is built from 16 residues. The germline V gene encodes CDR1 KGHSH and CDR2 LQKENI. The V and J ends lost 0 bases and 4 bases, in that order; junction bases with no gene match: 4. This chain's CDR3 is CASSPPGLAVADTQYF. The DNA for the CDR3 is TGTGCCAGCTCACCACCCGGACTAGCGGTGGCAGATACGCAGTATTTT.

V is TRBV7-9 and J is TRBJ2-7, with unresolved D. This CDR3 spans 14 amino acids. The germline CDR1 and CDR2 sequences are SEHNR and FQNEAQ (reference sequence). V was clipped by 5 bases and J by 5 bases, with 16 bases between them. CDR3 residues: CASSLPILSHEQYF. CDR3 nucleotide sequence: TGTGCCAGCAGCCTACCGATACTGTCTCACGAGCAGTACTTC.

The J gene is TRBJ1-2, the V gene TRBV30; no reliable D call. This CDR3 spans 13 amino acids. V was pared by 1 base and J by 1 base, with 7 bases between. CDR1 and CDR2 from the germline V gene are GTSNPN and SVGIG (reference sequence). CDR3 in DNA: TGTGCCTGGAGTGAAGGAAATAACTATGGCTACACCTTC. Protein sequence: CAWSEGNNYGYTF. Complete variable domain (other parts from reference TRBV30 and TRBJ1-2): SQTIHQWPATLVQPVGSPLSLECTVEGTSNPNLYWYRQAAGRGLQLLFYSVGIGQISSEVPQNLSASRPQDRQFILSSKKLLLSDSGFYLCAWSEGNNYGYTFGSGTRLTVV.

The chain recombines TRBV2 with TRBJ2-7; 7 bases line up with TRBD1. V lost 6 bases to trimming and J lost 6 bases; unmatched junction nucleotides: 8. Germline values: CDR1 SNHLY, CDR2 FYNNEI. The CDR3 covers 13 residues. Here the CDR3 reads CASRQTGPSEQYF. The CDR3 bases are TGTGCCAGCAGACAGACAGGGCCGTCCGAGCAGTACTTC.